This TCR beta chain was captured by sequencing in a study of shared clonotypes between healthy human individuals. V trimming: 1 base; J trimming: 0 bases; junction bases outside the gene matches: 1. This CDR3 region has 16 residues. Germline V CDR1 and CDR2: SGHTA, FQGNSA. This was a deep-level run. Sorted-subset replicate PCRs used 150 to 200 ng DNA, approximately 33,000 T cell genomes. Original analysis: ImmunoSEQ output held junction-only sequences without quality scores, so filtering differed. Sequenced by immunoSEQ multiplex PCR; TCRdb stores in-frame clones only, minus some. That table is the source of V, J and clone size, and D and trimming were worked out from the DNA. The sample has roughly 1,800,000 clones, about 95% seen once. Naive CD8 cells were CD45RO-negative, positively selected for CCR7, excluding terminally differentiated effector memory CD45RA+ cells.

The specimen sequenced was naive CD8+ T cells sorted from blood. The chain links TRBV7-2 to TRBJ2-3; 10 nucleotides agree with TRBD2. This TCR derives from a man between 18 and 29 years old in good health. CDR3 sequence: CASSLDSGGSTDTQYF. In DNA, the CDR3 is TGTGCCAGCAGCTTAGATAGCGGGGGGAGCACAGATACGCAGTATTTT. Looking up the rest from reference TRBV7-2 and TRBJ2-3 gives the full variable domain: GAGVSQSPSNKVTEKGKDVELRCDPISGHTALYWYRQSLGQGLEFLIYFQGNSAPDKSGLPSDRFSAERTGGSVSTLTIQRTQQEDSAVYLCASSLDSGGSTDTQYFGPGTRLTVL.